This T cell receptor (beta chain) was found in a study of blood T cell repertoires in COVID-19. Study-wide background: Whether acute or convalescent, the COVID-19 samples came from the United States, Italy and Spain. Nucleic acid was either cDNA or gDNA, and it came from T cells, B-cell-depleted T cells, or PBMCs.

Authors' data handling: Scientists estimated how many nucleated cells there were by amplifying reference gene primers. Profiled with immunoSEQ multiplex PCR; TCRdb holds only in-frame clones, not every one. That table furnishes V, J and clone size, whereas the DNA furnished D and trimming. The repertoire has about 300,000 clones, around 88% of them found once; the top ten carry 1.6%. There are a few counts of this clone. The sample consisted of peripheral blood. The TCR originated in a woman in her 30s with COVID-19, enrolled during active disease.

CDR3 in amino acids: CASSLGQGGEAFF. CDR3 DNA: TGCGCCAGCAGCCTGGGACAGGGGGGTGAAGCTTTCTTT. The chain joins TRBV4-1 to TRBJ1-1; 11 nucleotides align to TRBD1. Germline CDR1 MGHRA, CDR2 YSYEKL. This CDR3 contains 13 residues. V lost 4 bases to trimming and J lost 7 bases; unmatched junction nucleotides: 2.